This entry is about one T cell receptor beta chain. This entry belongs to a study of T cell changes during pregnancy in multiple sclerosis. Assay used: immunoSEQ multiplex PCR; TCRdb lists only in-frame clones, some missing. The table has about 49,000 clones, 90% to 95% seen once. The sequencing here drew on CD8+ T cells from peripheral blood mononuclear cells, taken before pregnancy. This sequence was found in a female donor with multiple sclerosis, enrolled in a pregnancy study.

In DNA, the CDR3 is TGCGCCAGCAGCTTGAAGGTAGCGGGGACCACAGATACGCAGTATTTT. It codes for CASSLKVAGTTDTQYF. The chain employs TRBV5-1 and TRBJ2-3; 8 nucleotides agree with TRBD2. Trimming took 1 base from V and 2 from J; bases not matched to a gene: 6. There are 16 residues in the CDR3. Germline CDR1 SGHRS, CDR2 YFSETQ.